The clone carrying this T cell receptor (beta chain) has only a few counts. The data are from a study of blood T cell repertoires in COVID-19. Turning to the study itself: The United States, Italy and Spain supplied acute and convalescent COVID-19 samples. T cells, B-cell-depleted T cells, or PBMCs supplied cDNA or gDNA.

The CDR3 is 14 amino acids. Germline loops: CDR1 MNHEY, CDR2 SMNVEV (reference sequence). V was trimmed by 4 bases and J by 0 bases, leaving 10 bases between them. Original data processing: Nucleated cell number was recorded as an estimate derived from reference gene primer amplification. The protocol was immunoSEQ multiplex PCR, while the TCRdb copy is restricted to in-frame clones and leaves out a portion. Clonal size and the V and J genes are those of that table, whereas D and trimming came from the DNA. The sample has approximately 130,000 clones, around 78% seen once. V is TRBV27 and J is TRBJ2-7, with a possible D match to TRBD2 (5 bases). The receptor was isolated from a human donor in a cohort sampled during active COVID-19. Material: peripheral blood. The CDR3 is CASSSRESSYEQYF. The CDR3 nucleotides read TGTGCCAGCAGTTCAAGGGAGTCCTCCTACGAGCAGTACTTC.